This section outlines one T cell receptor beta chain sequence together with its context. Per the germline V gene, CDR1 is SNHLY and CDR2 is FYNNEI. The CDR3 totals 13 residues. The ends lost 7 bases at V and 2 bases at J; junction bases unmatched: 2. The data were obtained in a study of blood T cell repertoires in COVID-19. Assay used: immunoSEQ multiplex PCR; TCRdb lists only in-frame clones, some missing. The table lists about 150,000 clones, roughly 88% of them singletons. V usage is TRBV2 and J usage is TRBJ1-5; 7 nucleotides align to TRBD1. Sequenced: peripheral blood. This sequence was found in a man in his sixties with COVID-19, enrolled during active disease. This CDR3 reads CASNTGGNQPQHF. CDR3 in DNA: TGTGCCAGCAACACAGGGGGCAATCAGCCCCAGCATTTT.